The 30 T cell receptor beta chains listed next were all sequenced from one sample in a study of response to subunit inactivated influenza vaccine. MiXCR was run by TCRdb on the RT-PCR reads, yielding one entry per CDR3 protein. There are hundreds of thousands of distinct CDR3 sequences in the sample; around a sixth occur only once, and around 10% lies in the top ten. Sequenced material: PBMCs from blood, taken less than 13 days after vaccination. Receptors originate from a man aged 50 to 60 who received an inactivated influenza vaccine.

The chain carries TRBV5-4 and TRBJ2-1, with D possibly TRBD2 on 6 matching bases. V was cut by 4 bases and J by 5 bases, with 16 bases left in between. Germline V CDR1 and CDR2: SGHNT, YYREEE (reference sequence). The length of the CDR3 is 15 residues. The chain's CDR3 is CASSLEERANNEQFF. Written as DNA, the CDR3 is TGTGCCAGCAGCCTTGAGGAGCGGGCCAACAATGAGCAGTTCTTC.

The rearrangement uses TRBV29-1 and TRBJ2-1; 11 bases are shared with TRBD2. The CDR3 is made up of 13 amino acids. The germline CDR1 and CDR2 sequences are SQVTM and ANQGSEA. After removal of 7 bases from V and 9 bases from J, the junction contained 8 bases not matched to a gene. The CDR3 nucleotides read TGCAGCGCCGACCGTCTAGCGGGAGGTGAGCAGTTCTTC. Its protein is CSADRLAGGEQFF.

This clonotype was seen more than once but under ten times. The CDR3 region is CASSTRTGGSEQFF. DNA for the CDR3: TGCGCCAGCAGCACCCGGACAGGGGGTTCCGAGCAGTTCTTC. The chain uses TRBV5-1 and TRBJ2-1; 10 bases are a match to TRBD1. CDR3 length: 14 residues. The J segment lost 10 bases and the V segment lost 4 bases, leaving 8 bases of the junction unmatched. Germline lookup yields CDR1 SGHRS and CDR2 YFSETQ. The whole variable domain, filled in from reference TRBV5-1 and TRBJ2-1, reads KAGVTQTPRYLIKTRGQQVTLSCSPISGHRSVSWYQQTPGQGLQFLFEYFSETQRNKGNFPGRFSGRQFSNSRSEMNVSTLELGDSALYLCASSTRTGGSEQFFGPGTRLTVL.

This clonotype was counted a few times. The rearrangement links TRBV14 to TRBJ2-3; 9 nucleotides agree with TRBD2. This CDR3 is built from 18 residues. CDR1 is SGHDN and CDR2 is FVKESK in the germline V gene. The trim removed 1 base at V and 4 bases at J, leaving 12 bases unmatched. The CDR3 coding sequence is TGTGCCAGCAGCCAAGCCGTCACCAGGGGACTAGCCGCAGATACGCAGTATTTT. It encodes CASSQAVTRGLAADTQYF.

This clonotype was seen many times. This chain connects TRBV5-1 to TRBJ2-2; D is uncertain. The CDR3 has 16 residues. Deletions cut 4 bases from V and 2 bases from J, with 15 bases between. Germline CDR1 reads SGHRS; CDR2 reads YFSETQ. The CDR3 DNA reads TGCGCCAGCAGCCTCCGGGCCGCTAGTAACACCGGGGAGCTGTTTTTT. Translated, it gives CASSLRAASNTGELFF.

V and J are TRBV20-1 and TRBJ1-1, with D unresolved. Germline V CDR1 and CDR2: DFQATT, SNEGSKA (reference sequence). Trimming shortened V by 5 bases and J by 4 bases, and 14 bases separated the two germline ends. The CDR3 has 13 residues. CDR3 amino acids: CSARPILGTEAFF. The CDR3 DNA reads as TGCAGTGCTCGACCGATACTTGGCACTGAAGCTTTCTTT.

This clonotype has only a few counts. The V gene is TRBV29-1, the J gene TRBJ1-4, with a possible D match to TRBD1 (6 bases). Trimming shortened V by 3 bases and J by 7 bases, and 12 bases separated the two germline ends. CDR3 length equals 13 residues. From germline, CDR1 is SQVTM and CDR2 ANQGSEA. DNA for the CDR3: TGCAGCGTTGAGGGGGGGGCGGGTGAAAAACTGTTTTTT. It is translated as CSVEGGAGEKLFF.

The genes are TRBV12-3 or TRBV12-4 and TRBJ1-5, with D possibly matching TRBD1 (5 bases). This CDR3 has 15 amino acids. V lost 5 bases, J lost 1 base, and 12 bases lay in between. The CDR3 spells CASSPQGGSNQPQHF. The CDR3 coding sequence is TGTGCCAGCAGTCCTCAGGGTGGGAGCAATCAGCCCCAGCATTTT.

This clonotype was picked up a small number of times. The gene calls are TRBV4-1 and TRBJ1-1, with 8 bases fitting TRBD1. The V gene's germline CDR1 is MGHRA and CDR2 YSYEKL. This CDR3 region has 13 residues. Germline trimming cut 0 bases from V and 8 bases from J; bases unmatched to any gene: 2. In DNA, the CDR3 is TGCGCCAGCAGCCAAGATCGGGACAGGGAAGCTTTCTTT. This translates into CASSQDRDREAFF.

This clonotype was found a few times. DNA of the CDR3: TGCGCCAGCTCCCCAGGACAGGAGAATGGAAACACCATATATTTT. As protein: CASSPGQENGNTIYF. The rearrangement links TRBV5-1 to TRBJ1-3; the match to TRBD1 covers 7 bases. Germline lookup yields CDR1 SGHRS and CDR2 YFSETQ. This CDR3 region has 15 residues. Trimming at V came to 7 bases and at J to 3 bases, leaving 10 bases not matched to a gene.

This clonotype occurred many times. J is TRBJ2-1 and V is TRBV7-8; TRBD1 matches 7 bases. V trimming: 5 bases; J trimming: 0 bases; junction bases outside the gene matches: 7. CDR1 and CDR2 (germline): SGHVS, FQNEAQ. CDR3 length equals 16 residues. The CDR3 here is CASSPDRESSYNEQFF. The CDR3 DNA reads as TGTGCCAGCAGCCCTGACAGGGAGAGCTCCTACAATGAGCAGTTCTTC.

The chain links TRBV24-1 to TRBJ2-5; D is ambiguous. The CDR3 has 15 amino acids. V shed 0 bases and J shed 1 base, with 8 bases lying between them. Germline CDR1 reads KGHDR; CDR2 reads SFDVKD. CDR3 amino acids: CATSDLRAGQETQYF. The CDR3 bases are TGTGCCACCAGTGATTTGCGGGCAGGCCAAGAGACCCAGTACTTC.

This rearrangement joins TRBV4-3 to TRBJ2-7; D unclear. V was clipped by 0 bases and J by 2 bases, with 11 bases between them. The CDR3 extends over 15 amino acids. In germline, CDR1 is LGHNA, CDR2 YSLEER. The CDR3, as DNA: TGCGCCAGCAGCCAAGAGATCGGCCAGACCTACGAGCAGTACTTC. Residues: CASSQEIGQTYEQYF.

Only one count was recorded for this clonotype. A much larger clone differs from this one at a single base, so this may be a read error. The chain uses TRBV30 and TRBJ1-6; D remains unclear. This CDR3 contains 17 residues. CDR1 and CDR2 from the germline V gene are GTSNPN and SVGIG (reference sequence). The V end was cut by 0 bases, the J end by 4 bases, with 16 bases between. CDR3 region: CAWSVCPRLMYNSPLHF. The CDR3 DNA reads TGTGCCTGGAGTGTATGCCCCCGCCTAATGTATAATTCACCCCTCCACTTT.

Of note for this clonotype: A much larger clone sits a single nucleotide away, making a read error possible. V is TRBV28 and J is TRBJ2-3; D uncertain. Germline values: CDR1 MDHEN, CDR2 SYDVKM. The CDR3 loop spans 15 amino acids. This CDR3 reads CVSSSVRRPGDTQYF. The CDR3 DNA reads as TGTGTCAGCAGTTCGGTGCGTAGGCCCGGGGATACGCAGTATTTT. The entire variable domain, with the rest obtained from reference TRBV28 and TRBJ2-3, is as follows: DVKVTQSSRYLVKRTGEKVFLECVQDMDHENMFWYRQDPGLGLRLIYFSYDVKMKEKGDIPEGYSVSREKKERFSLILESASTNQTSMYLCVSSSVRRPGDTQYFGPGTRLTVL.

This clonotype was found a few times. V and J are TRBV7-3 and TRBJ2-1; D possibly uses TRBD1 or TRBD2 (5 bases each). The CDR3 is 17 residues long. V was trimmed by 5 bases and J by 3 bases, leaving 20 bases between them. Germline-derived CDR1 and CDR2 are SGHTA and FQGTGA. The CDR3 sequence is CASSLSTNPRDYNEQFF. The CDR3 DNA sequence: TGTGCCAGCAGCCTTTCGACTAACCCCAGGGACTACAATGAGCAGTTCTTC.

Ten or more counts support this clonotype. J is TRBJ2-7 and V is TRBV2; 13 bases match TRBD2. This CDR3 contains 17 residues. The germline V gene has CDR1 SNHLY and CDR2 FYNNEI. V gave up 5 bases and J gave up 6 bases; unmatched junction bases: 13. The DNA of the CDR3 is TGTGCCAGCAGTTTTGACAGCGGACTAGCGGGAGAGGGCGAGCAGTACTTC. Amino acid sequence: CASSFDSGLAGEGEQYF.

V and J are TRBV12-3 or TRBV12-4 and TRBJ1-5; D uncertain. The V and J ends lost 4 bases and 5 bases respectively, with 9 bases between them. The length of the CDR3 is 13 residues. CDR3 in amino acids: CASSWRADQPQHF. The CDR3 DNA is TGTGCCAGCAGTTGGAGGGCAGATCAGCCCCAGCATTTT.

The CDR3 nucleotides read TGTGCCAGCAGCCAAGAAGCGGGACAGGGTAGCGAGCAGTACTTC. Its protein is CASSQEAGQGSEQYF. This sequence joins TRBV3-1 and TRBJ2-7, with 9 bases fitting TRBD1. The CDR3 runs to 15 residues. V was pared by 0 bases and J by 6 bases, with 6 bases of the junction left unmatched. Germline CDR1 LGHDT, CDR2 YNNKEL (reference sequence).

This clonotype has ten or more counts. The chain employs TRBV12-3 or TRBV12-4 and TRBJ1-5; no definite D call. The CDR3 loop spans 13 amino acids. Trimming cost V 3 bases and J 0 bases, with 3 bases left between them. CDR3 coding DNA: TGTGCCAGCAGTTTCACTAGCAATCAGCCCCAGCATTTT. This gives the protein CASSFTSNQPQHF.

This clonotype was seen more than once but under ten times. The chain recombines TRBV15 with TRBJ2-7; D may be TRBD1 (5 bases). The CDR3 covers 14 residues. Germline V CDR1 and CDR2: LNHNV, YYDKDF (reference sequence). V shed 0 bases and J shed 4 bases, with 10 bases lying between them. The CDR3 sequence is CATSREGAGYEQYF. CDR3 bases: TGTGCCACCAGCAGAGAAGGGGCAGGGTACGAGCAGTACTTC.

The CDR3, as DNA: TGCGCCAGCAGCCCCCGGACTAGCGTACAAGAGACCCAGTACTTC. Protein sequence: CASSPRTSVQETQYF. The chain joins TRBV4-1 to TRBJ2-5; 9 bases are shared with TRBD2. The CDR3 runs to 15 residues. The J segment lost 2 bases and the V segment lost 4 bases, leaving 5 bases of the junction unmatched. CDR1 and CDR2 (germline): MGHRA, YSYEKL.

This clonotype came up many times. V and J are TRBV5-1 and TRBJ2-5, with TRBD1 matching over 7 bases. The CDR3 contains 12 residues. Germline V gene data show CDR1 as SGHRS and CDR2 as YFSETQ. Unmatched junction bases numbered 3, after V lost 4 bases and J lost 6 bases. In DNA, the CDR3 is TGCGCCAGCAGCATACAGGGGCAGACCCAGTACTTC. Its protein product is CASSIQGQTQYF.

This clonotype was seen more than once but under ten times. The chain has TRBV15 and TRBJ2-7; D is undetermined. This CDR3 contains 14 residues. In germline, CDR1 is LNHNV, CDR2 YYDKDF (reference sequence). V lost 0 bases and J lost 5, with 11 bases in between. In nucleotides, the CDR3 is TGTGCCACCAGCAGAGATCCCAAATCGGACGAGCAGTACTTC. Amino acid sequence: CATSRDPKSDEQYF.

This clonotype was observed a few times. This rearrangement joins TRBV12-3 or TRBV12-4 to TRBJ1-1, with D uncertain. Trimming removed 5 bases at V and 5 bases at J, with 12 bases between. CDR3 length: 13 amino acids. The CDR3 is CASSLPGVTEAFF. The CDR3 region has the DNA TGTGCCAGCAGTCTGCCTGGGGTTACTGAAGCTTTCTTT.

The V and J genes are TRBV20-1 and TRBJ1-4; no reliable D call. This CDR3 region has 13 residues. V was trimmed by 7 bases and J by 7 bases, leaving 16 bases between them. Germline V gene sequence: CDR1 DFQATT, CDR2 SNEGSKA (reference sequence). CDR3 DNA: TGCAGTGTAAGGGCGCCGGGCGGTGAAAAACTGTTTTTT. This gives the protein CSVRAPGGEKLFF.

This clonotype has just a few counts. The V gene is TRBV7-9, the J gene TRBJ2-1, with 7 bases fitting TRBD2. In germline, CDR1 is SEHNR, CDR2 FQNEAQ (reference sequence). V lost 3 bases and J lost 9; bases outside the gene matches: 2. The CDR3 extends over 12 amino acids. CDR3 coding DNA: TGTGCCAGCAGCTTCGGGGAGGGTGAGCAGTTCTTC. This translates into CASSFGEGEQFF.

This clonotype is a singleton in its sample. This sequence joins TRBV27 and TRBJ1-6; 7 positions agree with TRBD1. This CDR3 region has 12 residues. CDR1 and CDR2 from the germline V gene are MNHEY and SMNVEV (reference sequence). The V and J ends lost 8 bases and 11 bases, in that order; junction bases with no gene match: 6. DNA for the CDR3: TGTGCCAGCGGAGACAGGGATGCACCCCTCCACTTT. Amino acid sequence: CASGDRDAPLHF.

This clonotype was counted between two and nine times. CDR3 loop: CSASLAVRNEQFF. The CDR3 DNA is TGCAGTGCTAGTTTAGCGGTTAGGAATGAGCAGTTCTTC. This sequence joins TRBV20-1 and TRBJ2-1; weak D call: TRBD2 (6 bases). Germline V lookup: CDR1 DFQATT, CDR2 SNEGSKA (reference sequence). The V end lost 3 bases, the J end lost 7 bases, and 13 bases lay between the germline ends. The CDR3 totals 13 residues.

This clonotype has a handful of counts. This sequence joins TRBV27 and TRBJ1-4; 9 nucleotides match TRBD1. The ends lost 11 bases at V and 8 bases at J; junction bases unmatched: 9. CDR3 length: 13 residues. CDR1 and CDR2 (germline): MNHEY, SMNVEV (reference sequence). CDR3 residues: CASGRDRDEKLFF. Here the CDR3 DNA reads TGTGCCTCGGGCCGGGACAGGGACGAAAAACTGTTTTTT.